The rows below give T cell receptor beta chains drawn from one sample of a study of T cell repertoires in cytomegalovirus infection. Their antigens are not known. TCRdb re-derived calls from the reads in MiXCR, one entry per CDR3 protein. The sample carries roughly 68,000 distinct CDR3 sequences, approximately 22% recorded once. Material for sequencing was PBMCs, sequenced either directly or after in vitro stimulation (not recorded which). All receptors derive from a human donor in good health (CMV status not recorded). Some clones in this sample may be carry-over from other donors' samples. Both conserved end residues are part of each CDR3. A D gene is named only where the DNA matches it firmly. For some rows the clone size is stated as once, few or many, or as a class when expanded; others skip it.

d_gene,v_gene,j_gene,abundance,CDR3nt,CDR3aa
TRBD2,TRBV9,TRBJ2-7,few,TGTGCCAGCAGCGTAGGGGGTAGCGGGGCCTACGAGCAGTACTTC,CASSVGGSGAYEQYF
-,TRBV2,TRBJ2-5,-,TGTGCCAGCAGACGGACCCAAGAGACCCAGTACTTC,CASRRTQETQYF
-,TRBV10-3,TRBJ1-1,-,TGTGCCATCACCCCAGGGTTTGGGTACACTGAAGCTTTCTTT,CAITPGFGYTEAFF
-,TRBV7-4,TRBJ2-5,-,TGTGCCAGCAGCTTAGTAGGTCCGGGAGTCGAGACCCAGTACTTC,CASSLVGPGVETQYF
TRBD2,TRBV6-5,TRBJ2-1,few,TGTGCCAGCAGTCCAGATACTAGCGGTCTGATCAATGAGCAGTTCTTC,CASSPDTSGLINEQFF
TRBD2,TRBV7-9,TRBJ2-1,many,TGTGCCAGCAGCCTAGCGGGAGGGCCTAACAATGAGCAGTTCTTC,CASSLAGGPNNEQFF
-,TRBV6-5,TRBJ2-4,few,TGTGCCAGCAGTTACTCCGCGGGAGCCAAAAACATTCAGTACTTC,CASSYSAGAKNIQYF
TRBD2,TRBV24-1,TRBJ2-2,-,TGTGCCACCAGTGATTTCGGGACTAGCGAATACACCGGGGAGCTGTTTTTT,CATSDFGTSEYTGELFF
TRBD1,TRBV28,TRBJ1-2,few,TGTGCCAGCAGCAGGACAGGATTCTATGGCTACACCTTC,CASSRTGFYGYTF
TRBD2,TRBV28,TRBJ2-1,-,TGTGCCAGCAGTTTATATTCTAGCGGGAGAAATGAGCAGTTCTTC,CASSLYSSGRNEQFF
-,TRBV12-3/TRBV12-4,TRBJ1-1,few,TGTGCCAGCAGCTCTAACCGAGTACCCACTGAAGCTTTCTTT,CASSSNRVPTEAFF
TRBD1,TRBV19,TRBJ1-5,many,TGTGCCAGTAGTATAGGGACAGGACCAAATCAGCCCCAGCATTTT,CASSIGTGPNQPQHF
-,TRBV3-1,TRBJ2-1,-,TGTGCCAGCAGCCAAGGCCCCGAGCAGTTCTTC,CASSQGPEQFF
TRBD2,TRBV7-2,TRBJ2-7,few,TGTGCCAGCAGCTCGCCCGGGAGGGCCAACGAGCAGTACTTC,CASSSPGRANEQYF
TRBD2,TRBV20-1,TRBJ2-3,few,TGCAGTGCCCCGGGACTAGCGGGCACAGATACGCAGTATTTT,CSAPGLAGTDTQYF
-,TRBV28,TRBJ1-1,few,TGTGCCAGCAGAGTCGCCACTGAAGCTTTCTTT,CASRVATEAFF
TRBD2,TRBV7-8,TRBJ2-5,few,TGTGCCAGCAGCTTACTAGCGGGAGACAAAGAGACCCAGTACTTC,CASSLLAGDKETQYF
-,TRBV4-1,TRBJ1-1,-,TGCGCCAGCAGGCTCCTGGGGGTAGGCACTGAAGCTTTCTTT,CASRLLGVGTEAFF
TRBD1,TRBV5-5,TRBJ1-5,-,TGTGCCAGCAGCTTGGGAGACAGGGGCAGACAGCCCCAGCATTTT,CASSLGDRGRQPQHF
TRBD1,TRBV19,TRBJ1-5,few,TGTGCCAGTCAGGGACAGGGGACGGGACGCAATCAGCCCCAGCATTTT,CASQGQGTGRNQPQHF
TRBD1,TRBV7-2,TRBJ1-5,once,TGTGCCAGCAGCCTCGCACACAGGGGCTACGGCAATCAGCCCCAGCATTTT,CASSLAHRGYGNQPQHF
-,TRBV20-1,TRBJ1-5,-,TGCAGTGCTAGAATCACACAGAGTAATCAGCCCCAGCATTTT,CSARITQSNQPQHF
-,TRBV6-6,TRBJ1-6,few,TGTGCCAGCAGTAACTCGGACAGCTATAATTCACCCCTCCACTTT,CASSNSDSYNSPLHF
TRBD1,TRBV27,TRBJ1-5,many,TGTGCCAGCAGTCCCGGGACAGCGAGGAGGCCCCAGCATTTT,CASSPGTARRPQHF
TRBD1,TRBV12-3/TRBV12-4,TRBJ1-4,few,TGTGCCAGCAGTACAGGGGGGAGGGAAAAACTGTTTTTT,CASSTGGREKLFF
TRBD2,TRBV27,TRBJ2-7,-,TGTGCCAGCAGTCTTAACCCACGGGGACTAGCGGGGTACGAGCAGTACTTC,CASSLNPRGLAGYEQYF
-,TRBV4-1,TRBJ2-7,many,TGCGCCAGCAGCCAAGATCCAGCGGATTCCTACGAGCAGTACTTC,CASSQDPADSYEQYF
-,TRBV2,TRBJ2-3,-,TGTGCCAGCAGGCCCGGTATTGATACGCAGTATTTT,CASRPGIDTQYF
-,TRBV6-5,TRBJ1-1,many,TGTGCCAGCAGTTCCAAAACATCCCATATAGGTAGTACTGAAGCTTTCTTT,CASSSKTSHIGSTEAFF
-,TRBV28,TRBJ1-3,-,TGTGCCAGCAGTTTAAGCAGTTACTACTCTGGAAACACCATATATTTT,CASSLSSYYSGNTIYF
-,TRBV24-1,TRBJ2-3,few,TGTGCCACCAGTGACGATACCTGGGGGACAGATACGCAGTATTTT,CATSDDTWGTDTQYF
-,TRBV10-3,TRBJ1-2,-,TGTGCCATCAGTGAGCCCGACAGGGGCTACACCTTC,CAISEPDRGYTF
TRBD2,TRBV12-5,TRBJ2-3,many,TGTGCTAGTGGTTTGGGACTAGCGGTGGGAGATACGCAGTATTTT,CASGLGLAVGDTQYF
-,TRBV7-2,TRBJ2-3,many,TGTGCCAGCAGCTTAGAAGGGAGGTTGACGTTCACAGATACGCAGTATTTT,CASSLEGRLTFTDTQYF
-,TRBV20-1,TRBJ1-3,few,TGCAGTGCCACGGACGTCTCTGGAAACACCATATATTTT,CSATDVSGNTIYF
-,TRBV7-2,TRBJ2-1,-,TGTGCCAGCAGCGTAGACAGGACCAGATCAAGGGAGCAGTTCTTC,CASSVDRTRSREQFF
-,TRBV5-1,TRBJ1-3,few,TGCGCCAGCAGCTTGGAGATCTCTGGAAACACCATATATTTT,CASSLEISGNTIYF
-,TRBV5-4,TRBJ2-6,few,TGTGCCAGCACAAGAATATCTGGGGCCAACGTCCTGACTTTC,CASTRISGANVLTF
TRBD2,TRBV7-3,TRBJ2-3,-,TGTGCCAGCAGCTTAACTAGCGGGTTCAGCACAGATACGCAGTATTTT,CASSLTSGFSTDTQYF
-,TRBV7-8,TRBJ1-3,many,TGTGCCAGCAGCCCTATGTCAGGGGTAGGAGGAAACACCATATATTTT,CASSPMSGVGGNTIYF
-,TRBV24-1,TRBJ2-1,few,TGTGCCACCAGTGACTTAATTAGAAATGAGCAGTTCTTC,CATSDLIRNEQFF
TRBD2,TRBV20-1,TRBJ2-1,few,TGCAGTGCTAGACGGGGACTAGCGGGAAAGGGTGAGCAGTTCTTC,CSARRGLAGKGEQFF
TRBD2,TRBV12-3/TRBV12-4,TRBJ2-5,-,TGTGCCAGCAGCTCTGAGACTAGCGGGAGCGAGACCCAGTACTTC,CASSSETSGSETQYF
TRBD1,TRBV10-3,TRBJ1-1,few,TGTGCCCCCCCGACAGGGGTGAACACTGAAGCTTTCTTT,CAPPTGVNTEAFF
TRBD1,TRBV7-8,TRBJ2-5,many,TGTGCCAGCAGCTTTTTGGCTGGACAGGGGATGGGGGAGACCCAGTACTTC,CASSFLAGQGMGETQYF